At least ten counts were recorded for the clone carrying this TCR beta chain. The antigen remains undetermined. The entry originates in a study of T cell responses to AZD1222 COVID-19 vaccine. General study results and limits: Repertoires in all cases were sampled only once the peak T cell response had passed. Distributed over spike, vaccine-associated CD4 TCRs predominated at 160-218 and 743-854. The reported proportion of spike-specific TCRs targeting unmutated variant regions was nearly half.

Assay: immunoSEQ multiplex PCR; the TCRdb copy retains only in-frame clones and omits some. The sample has about 150,000 clones, approximately 78% seen once. The J segment lost 2 bases and the V segment lost 3 bases, leaving 4 bases of the junction unmatched. In germline, CDR1 is SQVTM, CDR2 ANQGSEA. The length of the CDR3 is 14 residues. This rearrangement joins TRBV29-1 to TRBJ1-2; 9 bases fit TRBD1. The source is an adult in good health. This sample comprised peripheral blood, obtained on day 0 of MenACWY control vaccination. CDR3 nucleotide sequence: TGCAGCGTTGACGGGGGACAGGGAAACTATGGCTACACCTTC. Amino acids: CSVDGGQGNYGYTF.